This passage covers 8 T cell receptor beta chains from one sample sequenced in a study of shared clonotypes between healthy human individuals. Profiling relied on immunoSEQ multiplex PCR, and the TCRdb table lists in-frame clones only, not all of them. The sample has some 900,000 clones; about 80% are singletons. Sequenced material: memory CD4+ T cells sorted from blood. Subset: CD45RA-negative fraction. The source is a man aged 18 to 29 in good health.

The V gene is TRBV2, the J gene TRBJ2-3; TRBD2 matches 9 bases. V shed 7 bases and J 6 bases; nucleotides not matched to a gene: 11. The CDR3 runs 15 residues. Germline loops: CDR1 SNHLY, CDR2 FYNNEI. CDR3 loop: CASTWTSAEVDTQYF. The DNA for the CDR3 is TGTGCCAGCACCTGGACTAGCGCGGAGGTCGATACGCAGTATTTT.

This clone was recorded only once. The genes are TRBV18 and TRBJ2-1; D might be TRBD2 (5 bases). Germline V gene sequence: CDR1 KGHSH, CDR2 LQKENI. Trimming pared 0 bases from V and 0 bases from J, leaving 9 bases between. CDR3 length: 16 amino acids. CDR3 sequence (DNA): TGTGCCAGCTCACCACCGCGGGCAGGCTCCTACAATGAGCAGTTCTTC. It encodes CASSPPRAGSYNEQFF.

The chain combines TRBV18 with TRBJ2-7, with D hard to call. The CDR3 length is 13 residues. Deletions cut 4 bases from V and 3 bases from J, with 10 bases between. The germline V gene encodes CDR1 KGHSH and CDR2 LQKENI. For the CDR3, the DNA is TGTGCCAGCTCACTAGAGGAACTCTACGAGCAGTACTTC. Its translation: CASSLEELYEQYF.

The rearrangement uses TRBV10-3 and TRBJ2-7; tentatively, D is TRBD2 (5 bases). CDR3 length equals 12 residues. Germline values: CDR1 ENHRY, CDR2 SYGVKD. With 2 bases removed from V and 9 bases from J, the gap between germline ends came to 11 bases. Written as DNA, the CDR3 is TGTGCCATCAGTGAGGGCGGCGCGGGGCAGTACTTC. This translates into CAISEGGAGQYF.

V is TRBV5-4 and J is TRBJ2-3, with 8 bases that match TRBD2. The CDR3 runs 16 residues. V shed 4 bases and J 3 bases; nucleotides not matched to a gene: 10. Germline CDR1 and CDR2: SGHNT and YYREEE (reference sequence). The DNA for the CDR3 is TGTGCCAGCAGCCACCGGATAGCGGGATCGACAGATACGCAGTATTTT. As protein: CASSHRIAGSTDTQYF.

The sample holds a few counts of this clone. With a much larger clone just one base away, this may be a read error. The same CDR3 is also encoded by other DNA sequences in this sample. The rearrangement links TRBV7-8 to TRBJ2-7; D gene ambiguous. Germline values: CDR1 SGHVS, CDR2 FQNEAQ. This CDR3 contains 11 residues. Deletions cut 3 bases from V and 4 bases from J, with 4 bases between. Here the CDR3 DNA reads TGTGCCAGCAGCTTTTCTTACGAGCAGTACTTC. Translated, it gives CASSFSYEQYF.

This chain uses TRBV19 with TRBJ1-1; 8 bases are a match to TRBD1. CDR3 size: 16 residues. CDR1 LNHDA and CDR2 SQIVND come from the germline V gene (reference sequence). Losses at the gene ends were 5 bases for V and 0 bases for J; bases not matched to a gene: 8. The CDR3 nucleotides are TGTGCCAGTAGTCGAGGGACAGGTGTCATGAACACTGAAGCTTTCTTT. Protein product: CASSRGTGVMNTEAFF.

This chain connects TRBV7-6 to TRBJ2-5; TRBD2 matches at 14 bases. The J segment lost 14 bases and the V segment lost 5 bases, leaving 7 bases of the junction unmatched. The germline CDR1 and CDR2 sequences are SGHVS and FNYEAQ. The CDR3 consists of 13 residues. For the CDR3, the DNA is TGTGCCAGCAGCCCGCGGACTAGCGGGGGGAGTTACTTC. It translates to CASSPRTSGGSYF.